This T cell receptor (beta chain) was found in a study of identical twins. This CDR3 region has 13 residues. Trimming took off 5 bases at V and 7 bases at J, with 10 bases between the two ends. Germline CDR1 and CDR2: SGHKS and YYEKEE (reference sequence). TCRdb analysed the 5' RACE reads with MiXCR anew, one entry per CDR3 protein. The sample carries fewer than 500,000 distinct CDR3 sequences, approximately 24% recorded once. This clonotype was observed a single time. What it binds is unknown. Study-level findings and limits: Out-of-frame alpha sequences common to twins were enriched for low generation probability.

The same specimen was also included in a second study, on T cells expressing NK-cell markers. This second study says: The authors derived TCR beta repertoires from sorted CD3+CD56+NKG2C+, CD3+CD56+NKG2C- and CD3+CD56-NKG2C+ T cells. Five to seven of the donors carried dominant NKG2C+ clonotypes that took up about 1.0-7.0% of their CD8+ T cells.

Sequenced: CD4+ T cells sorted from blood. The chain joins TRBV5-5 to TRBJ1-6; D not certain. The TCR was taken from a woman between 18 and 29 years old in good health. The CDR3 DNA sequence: TGTGCCAGCAGTATTACTGGGAATTCACCCCTCCACTTT. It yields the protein CASSITGNSPLHF. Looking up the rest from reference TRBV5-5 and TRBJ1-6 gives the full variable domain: DAGVTQSPTHLIKTRGQQVTLRCSPISGHKSVSWYQQVLGQGPQFIFQYYEKEERGRGNFPDRFSARQFPNYSSELNVNALLLGDSALYLCASSITGNSPLHFGNGTRLTVT.